The entry that follows covers one TCR beta chain sequence. Its matching antigen is unknown. The sample comes from a study of lymphopenia after photon versus proton radiotherapy. Study outcomes and limitations: Only patients who died were analyzed for survival; proton advantage is unproven.

TCRdb's table, derived via immunoSEQ multiplex PCR, lists solely in-frame clones and lacks some. The table lists some 42,000 clones, over 80% of them singletons, with under 25% in the top ten. V was trimmed by 5 bases and J by 1 base, leaving 11 bases between them. The CDR3 runs to 15 residues. CDR1 is SGHTA, CDR2 FQGNSA, per germline. Sequences were derived from peripheral blood, sampled from a patient treated with proton-based radiotherapy. The sequence derives from a woman aged 70-85 years with pancreatic cancer. The chain carries TRBV7-2 and TRBJ2-2, with unresolved D. CDR3 residues: CASSPGPQNTGELFF. CDR3 DNA: TGTGCCAGCAGCCCCGGGCCCCAGAACACCGGGGAGCTGTTTTTT.